What follows are 18 T cell receptor beta chains derived from one specimen sequenced in a study of blood T cell repertoires in COVID-19. TCRdb's table, derived via immunoSEQ multiplex PCR, lists solely in-frame clones and lacks some. The table has roughly 100,000 clones, 80% to 95% seen once. The source material was peripheral blood. The source of these receptors is a man between 18 and 35 years old with COVID-19, enrolled during active disease.

J is TRBJ2-7 and V is TRBV29-1; no firm D call. Germline CDR1 reads SQVTM; CDR2 reads ANQGSEA. Trimming removed 0 bases from V and 3 bases from J, with 9 bases in between. The length of the CDR3 is 13 residues. CDR3 in DNA: TGCAGCGTTGAAGATCAGGTCGGCTACGAGCAGTACTTC. Its protein product is CSVEDQVGYEQYF.

This chain joins TRBV5-1 and TRBJ2-7, with TRBD1 identical over 10 bases. V shed 3 bases, J shed 6 bases, and the junction held 9 bases outside the gene matches. CDR3 size: 15 residues. Germline-derived CDR1 and CDR2 are SGHRS and YFSETQ. The DNA of the CDR3 is TGCGCCAGCAGCTGGGGACAGGGGATAGACGGCGAGCAGTACTTC. This encodes CASSWGQGIDGEQYF.

The chain links TRBV15 to TRBJ2-1; TRBD2 matches 8 bases. This CDR3 is 15 amino acids long. Germline assignment: CDR1 LNHNV and CDR2 YYDKDF (reference sequence). V shed 4 bases and J 1 base; nucleotides not matched to a gene: 3. CDR3 amino acids: CATSTAGASYNEQFF. CDR3 nucleotides: TGTGCCACCAGCACAGCGGGAGCGTCCTACAATGAGCAGTTCTTC.

The DNA of the CDR3 is TGTGCCAGCAGCTTGACTAGCGGGGAAACCGAGCAGTACTTC. It specifies CASSLTSGETEQYF. This sequence joins TRBV7-2 and TRBJ2-7; TRBD2 matches at 11 bases. The germline V gene has CDR1 SGHTA and CDR2 FQGNSA. CDR3 length equals 14 residues. The V and J ends lost 3 bases and 6 bases, in that order; junction bases with no gene match: 4.

J is TRBJ2-3 and V is TRBV6-2 or TRBV6-3, with D possibly being TRBD2 (6 bases). V was cut by 2 bases and J by 3 bases, with 12 bases left in between. Germline CDR1 reads MNHEY; CDR2 reads SVGEGT. The CDR3 runs 15 residues. The CDR3 loop reads CASSYAGRGTDTQYF. CDR3 sequence (DNA): TGTGCCAGCAGTTACGCGGGACGTGGGACAGATACGCAGTATTTT.

As DNA, the CDR3 is TGTGCCTGGGACCGACAGGGGACAGGCTACACCTTC. This codes for CAWDRQGTGYTF. The rearrangement links TRBV30 to TRBJ1-2; 8 positions agree with TRBD1. From germline, CDR1 is GTSNPN and CDR2 SVGIG (reference sequence). This CDR3 is 12 amino acids long. The V and J ends lost 5 bases and 8 bases, in that order; junction bases with no gene match: 7.

For this clone: One end of the junction fails to match germline, which may point to a read error. The chain carries TRBV15 and TRBJ1-4, with TRBD1 matching 9 bases. This CDR3 spans 15 amino acids. Per germline, CDR1 LNHNV and CDR2 YYDKDF (reference sequence). The CDR3 spells CATSTTGTGNEKLLF. The DNA for the CDR3 is TGTGCCACCAGCACTACCGGGACAGGGAATGAAAAACTGCTTTTT.

J is TRBJ2-2 and V is TRBV7-2; a possible D gene is TRBD1 (5 bases). The CDR3 extends over 16 amino acids. With 5 bases removed from V and 0 bases from J, the gap between germline ends came to 13 bases. Per germline, CDR1 SGHTA and CDR2 FQGNSA. As DNA, the CDR3 is TGTGCCAGCAGCGATCAGGGCCTTACGAACACCGGGGAGCTGTTTTTT. Its protein is CASSDQGLTNTGELFF.

The chain recombines TRBV19 with TRBJ2-5, with D uncertain. Germline loops: CDR1 LNHDA, CDR2 SQIVND (reference sequence). CDR3 length: 16 residues. V was trimmed by 4 bases and J by 2 bases, leaving 17 bases between them. CDR3 residues: CASSTRAASSQETQYF. The CDR3 DNA reads as TGTGCCAGTAGTACCCGCGCGGCGAGCTCGCAAGAGACCCAGTACTTC.

This chain joins TRBV2 and TRBJ2-7; D is perhaps TRBD2 (5 bases). Germline V gene sequence: CDR1 SNHLY, CDR2 FYNNEI. The V and J ends lost 5 bases and 3 bases respectively, with 11 bases between them. The CDR3 sequence is 13 residues long. The CDR3 sequence is CASSPPGNYEQYF. In DNA form, the CDR3 reads TGTGCCAGCAGTCCCCCGGGGAACTACGAGCAGTACTTC.

The V gene is TRBV7-2, the J gene TRBJ2-5; TRBD2 aligns across 8 bases. The ends lost 7 bases at V and 2 bases at J; junction bases unmatched: 6. The CDR3 spans 14 residues. The germline gives CDR1 SGHTA, CDR2 FQGNSA. The CDR3 region has the DNA TGTGCCAGCACCCCGGGGGGGGGACAAGAGACCCAGTACTTC. It is translated as CASTPGGGQETQYF.

V is TRBV27 and J is TRBJ1-6; no clear D gene. CDR3 length equals 14 residues. Germline V gene sequence: CDR1 MNHEY, CDR2 SMNVEV (reference sequence). Between the trimmed V and J ends, which lost 3 bases and 7 bases, there was a span of 10 bases. CDR3 DNA sequence: TGTGCCAGCAGTTTTCGTGTGGCCAATTCACCCCTCCACTTT. Its protein is CASSFRVANSPLHF.

V usage is TRBV29-1 and J usage is TRBJ1-4; possible D gene TRBD1, 5 bases. The germline gives CDR1 SQVTM, CDR2 ANQGSEA. The CDR3 spans 12 residues. Trimming pared 0 bases from V and 10 bases from J, leaving 9 bases between. The CDR3 DNA is TGCAGCGTTGAAGATGGGGCCGGAAAACTGTTTTTT. This encodes CSVEDGAGKLFF.

The rearrangement uses TRBV28 and TRBJ1-6; D might be TRBD1 (5 bases). Germline CDR1 MDHEN, CDR2 SYDVKM. CDR3 length: 15 residues. Trimming stripped 3 bases from V and 7 bases from J, with 13 bases between. The CDR3 DNA is TGTGCCAGCAGTTTTCTCGACAGTATGAATTCACCCCTCCACTTT. Translating gives CASSFLDSMNSPLHF.

In its sample, this clone was seen once. The V gene is TRBV18, the J gene TRBJ2-2, with 10 bases lining up with TRBD1. Trimming took 0 bases from V and 6 from J; bases not matched to a gene: 7. The CDR3 is 17 residues long. Per germline, CDR1 KGHSH and CDR2 LQKENI. The CDR3 sequence: CASSPPTGTGVPGELFF. The DNA for the CDR3 is TGTGCCAGCTCACCACCCACCGGGACAGGGGTCCCCGGGGAGCTGTTTTTT.

V gene TRBV19 combines with J gene TRBJ2-1; 7 bases match TRBD2. V was pared by 5 bases and J by 9 bases, with 4 bases of the junction left unmatched. Germline V gene data show CDR1 as LNHDA and CDR2 as SQIVND (reference sequence). The length of the CDR3 is 12 residues. DNA of the CDR3: TGTGCCAGTAGTCCCGCGGGAGCTGAGCAGTTCTTC. This sequence encodes CASSPAGAEQFF.

This clone turned up a few times. The V gene is TRBV5-4, the J gene TRBJ1-2; possible D gene TRBD1, 5 bases. In germline, CDR1 is SGHNT, CDR2 YYREEE (reference sequence). This CDR3 is 14 amino acids long. Between the trimmed V and J ends, which lost 1 base and 4 bases, there was a span of 11 bases. The CDR3 sequence: CASSLQTELYGYTF. The CDR3 region has the DNA TGTGCCAGCAGCTTGCAGACAGAACTCTATGGCTACACCTTC.

The chain combines TRBV10-2 with TRBJ1-5; no clear D. The CDR3 contains 16 residues. Germline values: CDR1 WSHSY, CDR2 SAAADI. Trimming removed 0 bases at V and 4 bases at J, with 13 bases between. In DNA form, the CDR3 reads TGCGCCAGCAGTGAGTCGAGGGCATCCCTAAATCAGCCCCAGCATTTT. Protein: CASSESRASLNQPQHF.